Each of the 25 T cell receptor beta chains below was sequenced from the same sample in a study of beta chain features in type 1 diabetes. Broader study findings: Significant though moderate, a shortening of TCRB CDR3s appeared in all four CD4+ subsets of Type 1 diabetes patients.

Their specific antigens are unknown. Reverse transcription of all isolated RNA meant that expressed TCRB transcripts were sequenced. Generated by immunoSEQ multiplex PCR, the TCRdb table keeps only in-frame clones and is missing some. Of 120,000 to 150,000 clones listed, roughly an eighth are singletons. Material: central memory CD4+ T cells from blood. Source of these receptors: a young man with type 1 diabetes.

This clone showed up just a few times. V gene TRBV29-1 combines with J gene TRBJ1-1; D ambiguous. In germline, CDR1 is SQVTM, CDR2 ANQGSEA. Between the trimmed V and J ends, which lost 0 bases and 0 bases, there was a span of 8 bases. There are 14 residues in the CDR3. The CDR3 sequence: CSVEESTMNTEAFF. DNA of the CDR3: TGCAGCGTTGAAGAGTCTACGATGAACACTGAAGCTTTCTTT.

This clone was detected a few times. The chain has TRBV29-1 and TRBJ1-5; D possibly corresponds to TRBD1 (6 bases). Germline V gene lookup returns CDR1 SQVTM and CDR2 ANQGSEA. Trimming stripped 4 bases from V and 9 bases from J, with 13 bases between. This CDR3 is 12 amino acids long. This chain's CDR3 is CSVGKGGSPQHF. DNA of the CDR3: TGCAGCGTTGGAAAAGGGGGTTCGCCCCAGCATTTT.

The V gene is TRBV10-1, the J gene TRBJ2-7; TRBD1 aligns across 7 bases. V lost 10 bases and J lost 2; bases outside the gene matches: 8. Germline CDR1 WNHNN, CDR2 SYGVQD (reference sequence). This CDR3 has 13 residues. The CDR3 DNA follows: TGCGCCACTCAGAGGGGACAGACCTACGAGCAGTACTTC. Encoded protein: CATQRGQTYEQYF.

The V and J genes are TRBV13 and TRBJ2-5, with 12 bases matching TRBD2. The junction had 4 bases not matched to a gene; V was cut back by 3 bases and J by 2 bases. Germline V CDR1 and CDR2: PRHDT, FYEKMQ (reference sequence). The CDR3 totals 16 residues. Here the CDR3 DNA reads TGTGCCAGCAGCTTTCATGGACTAGCGGGGCAAGAGACCCAGTACTTC. It translates to CASSFHGLAGQETQYF.

The genes are TRBV5-1 and TRBJ2-7; 9 positions agree with TRBD1. The V gene end was trimmed by 3 bases and the J gene end by 5 bases; junction bases not matched to a gene: 9. Germline V gives CDR1 SGHRS, CDR2 YFSETQ. The CDR3 has 15 amino acids. The CDR3 region is CASSSTTGGNNEQYF. CDR3 nucleotide sequence: TGCGCCAGCAGCTCCACGACAGGGGGTAACAACGAGCAGTACTTC.

The chain combines TRBV28 with TRBJ1-5; no definite D call. CDR1 is MDHEN, CDR2 SYDVKM, per germline. The V gene lost 6 bases and the J gene lost 4 bases, with 7 bases spanning the gap. The CDR3 is made up of 12 amino acids. The CDR3 bases are TGTGCCAGCAGCCTATATAATCAGCCCCAGCATTTT. As protein: CASSLYNQPQHF.

The rearrangement joins TRBV5-1 to TRBJ2-1; the D is unclear. The V gene's germline CDR1 is SGHRS and CDR2 YFSETQ. This CDR3 has 13 amino acids. V shed 4 bases and J shed 7 bases, with 12 bases lying between them. This chain's CDR3 is CASSNLGPNEQFF. The DNA of the CDR3 is TGCGCCAGCAGCAACCTCGGGCCAAATGAGCAGTTCTTC.

The chain recombines TRBV7-3 with TRBJ2-1; unclear D gene. This CDR3 has 15 amino acids. The germline V gene encodes CDR1 SGHTA and CDR2 FQGTGA. Trimming took 5 bases from V and 0 from J, leaving 11 bases between them. The CDR3 loop is CASSLVPNSYNEQFF. CDR3 nucleotide sequence: TGTGCCAGCAGCCTGGTGCCTAACTCCTACAATGAGCAGTTCTTC.

The CDR3 DNA reads as TGTGCCAGCAGCGTAGATATATACCGTGAAGCTTTCTTT. It yields the protein CASSVDIYREAFF. The chain combines TRBV9 with TRBJ1-1; unclear D gene. Germline CDR1 SGDLS, CDR2 YYNGEE. The length of the CDR3 is 13 residues. Trimming pared 0 bases from V and 7 bases from J, leaving 10 bases between.

There are many counts of this clone. The rearrangement links TRBV18 to TRBJ2-5; D not resolved. Germline CDR1 is KGHSH and CDR2 is LQKENI. V lost 4 bases and J lost 1, with 10 bases in between. This CDR3 is 14 amino acids long. This CDR3 reads CASSLYPSQETQYF. CDR3 in DNA: TGTGCCAGCTCACTCTATCCCTCCCAAGAGACCCAGTACTTC.

Ten or more counts support this clone. The rearrangement uses TRBV30 and TRBJ1-2, with a weak D call TRBD1 (5 bases). This CDR3 comprises 13 residues. The germline V gene has CDR1 GTSNPN and CDR2 SVGIG (reference sequence). V lost 2 bases and J lost 8, with 15 bases in between. CDR3 residues: CAWSTPQGSGYTF. CDR3 coding DNA: TGTGCCTGGAGTACCCCTCAGGGTTCCGGCTACACCTTC.

In this sample, this clone turned up a few times. The chain joins TRBV18 to TRBJ1-1; 9 bases align to TRBD1. V lost 4 bases to trimming and J lost 6 bases; unmatched junction nucleotides: 0. Germline V CDR1 and CDR2: KGHSH, LQKENI. There are 12 residues in the CDR3. This CDR3 reads CASSRDRAEAFF. CDR3 bases: TGTGCCAGCTCACGGGACAGGGCTGAAGCTTTCTTT.

V is TRBV5-1 and J is TRBJ1-2; D is undetermined. Looked up from germline, CDR1 is SGHRS and CDR2 is YFSETQ. This CDR3 region has 12 residues. V gave up 4 bases and J gave up 8 bases, with 12 bases separating them. In DNA, the CDR3 is TGCGCCAGCAGCCCCGGGAGGGTCGGCTACACCTTC. Protein: CASSPGRVGYTF.

In its sample, this clone was seen a few times. The chain employs TRBV27 and TRBJ1-5; D unclear. Trimming removed 8 bases from V and 5 bases from J, with 4 bases in between. Germline CDR1 and CDR2: MNHEY and SMNVEV (reference sequence). The CDR3 has 10 amino acids. This CDR3 reads CASRDQPQHF. The DNA of the CDR3 is TGTGCCAGCCGGGATCAGCCCCAGCATTTT.

This clone has a count of ten or more. This chain links TRBV10-3 with TRBJ2-1; 8 positions match TRBD1. The CDR3 has 14 amino acids. The junction had 2 bases not matched to a gene; V was cut back by 4 bases and J by 3 bases. Looked up from germline, CDR1 is ENHRY and CDR2 is SYGVKD. The chain's CDR3 is CAISGQGFYNEQFF. CDR3 DNA sequence: TGTGCCATCAGTGGACAGGGGTTCTACAATGAGCAGTTCTTC.

This clone came up many times. J is TRBJ2-1 and V is TRBV4-1; the D gene could be TRBD1 or TRBD2 (5 bases each). In germline, CDR1 is MGHRA, CDR2 YSYEKL. This CDR3 is built from 15 residues. Trimming stripped 6 bases from V and 0 bases from J, with 12 bases between. The DNA of the CDR3 is TGCGCCAGCAGAGGGGCAGGGAGCTCCTACAATGAGCAGTTCTTC. Translating it yields CASRGAGSSYNEQFF.

This CDR3 reads CASSRPDSGANVLTF. In DNA, the CDR3 is TGTGCCAGCAGCCGCCCCGACTCTGGGGCCAACGTCCTGACTTTC. The chain links TRBV28 to TRBJ2-6; D uncertain. V dropped 6 bases and J dropped 0 bases, with 9 bases sitting between them. Germline CDR1 MDHEN, CDR2 SYDVKM. This CDR3 region has 15 residues.

This clone was observed a handful of times. Other DNA sequences from this sample encode an identical CDR3 as well. The rearrangement uses TRBV6-5 and TRBJ2-3; perhaps TRBD2 as D (6 bases). Germline-derived CDR1 and CDR2 are MNHEY and SVGAGI. CDR3 length: 14 amino acids. Deletions cut 6 bases from V and 1 base from J, with 11 bases between. This CDR3 reads CASSPSGGTDTQYF. CDR3 sequence (DNA): TGTGCCAGCAGCCCCTCGGGAGGCACAGATACGCAGTATTTT.

The chain recombines TRBV30 with TRBJ1-6; D not certain. The CDR3 consists of 15 residues. Trimming took 4 bases from V and 0 from J, leaving 10 bases between them. Germline-derived CDR1 and CDR2 are GTSNPN and SVGIG (reference sequence). The CDR3 DNA is TGTGCCTGGACGGACCGAGTCTCCTATAATTCACCCCTCCACTTT. Its protein is CAWTDRVSYNSPLHF. The whole variable domain, remainder taken from reference TRBV30 and TRBJ1-6, is SQTIHQWPATLVQPVGSPLSLECTVEGTSNPNLYWYRQAAGRGLQLLFYSVGIGQISSEVPQNLSASRPQDRQFILSSKKLLLSDSGFYLCAWTDRVSYNSPLHFGNGTRLTVT.

This clone has at least ten counts. This sequence joins TRBV19 and TRBJ1-2; possibly TRBD1 for D (5 bases). V lost 1 base and J 8 bases, leaving 8 bases between the germline ends. Germline lookup yields CDR1 LNHDA and CDR2 SQIVND (reference sequence). The CDR3 contains 12 residues. The CDR3 is CASSIVGVGYTF. The CDR3 DNA sequence: TGTGCCAGTAGTATAGTGGGGGTCGGCTACACCTTC.

The chain uses TRBV27 and TRBJ1-6; no firm D call. The CDR3 loop spans 12 amino acids. Trimming left V 4 bases short and J 12 bases short, with 10 bases between. Germline CDR1 reads MNHEY; CDR2 reads SMNVEV (reference sequence). The CDR3 spells CASSSFIGPLHF. As DNA, the CDR3 is TGTGCCAGCAGTTCCTTTATTGGACCCCTCCACTTT.

This clone has only a few counts. This chain joins TRBV30 and TRBJ1-2; TRBD1 matches at 8 bases. The CDR3 consists of 15 residues. The trim removed 3 bases at V and 4 bases at J, leaving 10 bases unmatched. The germline gives CDR1 GTSNPN, CDR2 SVGIG (reference sequence). The CDR3 sequence is CAWRGTGTGLYGYTF. The CDR3 DNA reads as TGTGCCTGGAGGGGGACCGGGACAGGCCTCTATGGCTACACCTTC.

This clone has just a few counts. The rearrangement joins TRBV6-1 to TRBJ2-5; either TRBD1 or TRBD2 may fit D (6 bases each). V lost 2 bases and J 5 bases, leaving 15 bases between the germline ends. The length of the CDR3 is 15 residues. Germline CDR1 is MNHNS and CDR2 is SASEGT. The CDR3 loop reads CASSESRGRWETQYF. CDR3 DNA sequence: TGTGCCAGCAGTGAATCGAGGGGGAGGTGGGAGACCCAGTACTTC.

This clone was observed a few times. V gene TRBV2 combines with J gene TRBJ1-1; D is unresolved. In germline, CDR1 is SNHLY, CDR2 FYNNEI. This CDR3 has 13 amino acids. The V and J ends lost 6 bases and 1 base respectively, with 9 bases between them. The chain's CDR3 is CASRGDQNTEAFF. CDR3 DNA: TGTGCCAGCAGGGGAGACCAGAACACTGAAGCTTTCTTT.

This clone was counted between two and nine times. This rearrangement joins TRBV5-1 to TRBJ2-1; D gene uncertain. This CDR3 spans 16 amino acids. CDR1 is SGHRS and CDR2 is YFSETQ in the germline V gene. V lost 4 bases to trimming and J lost 0 bases, with 14 bases between them. CDR3 sequence: CASSPAGPPSYNEQFF. Here the CDR3 DNA reads TGCGCCAGCAGCCCGGCCGGGCCTCCCTCCTACAATGAGCAGTTCTTC.